What follows describes a single TCR beta chain. Its antigen remains unknown. The data were obtained in a study of T cell responses to AZD1222 COVID-19 vaccine. For the study at large: Second-dose recipients at about 4 or about 12 weeks were treated as one pooled group.

The length of the CDR3 is 14 residues. Germline CDR1 is SGHRS and CDR2 is YFSETQ. The V gene lost 1 base and the J gene lost 7 bases, with 11 bases spanning the gap. Assay used: immunoSEQ multiplex PCR; TCRdb lists only in-frame clones, some missing. The data show about 110,000 clones, around 89% seen once. Study-wide findings and caveats: Clonal diversity may have been underestimated in mostly white British donors. At baseline, seropositivity was found in only a handful of AZD1222 recipients. Vaccine-associated CD4 TCRs ranged over spike, dominating at 160-218 and 743-854.

The J gene is TRBJ2-2, the V gene TRBV5-1; the D is unclear. The starting material was peripheral blood, obtained on day 0 of AZD1222 vaccination. This clonotype was sampled from an adult in good health. CDR3 in DNA: TGCGCCAGCAGCTTGCCAGGCGAGCACGGGGAGCTGTTTTTT. Translation gives CASSLPGEHGELFF.